This T cell receptor beta chain was obtained from a study of cytomegalovirus exposure and HLA in healthy donors. Across the study: Genetic ancestry analysis placed around 76% of the 410 or so donors that were genotyped in the Caucasian-associated cluster. Study-wide results and limits: Rarity characterized most TCR sequences, yet some public TCRs appeared in many donors. Researchers reported in a later analysis that a missense DCLRE1C variant was tied to TCR beta V- and J-gene trimming.

Primers included in the PCR were 60 Vbeta and 13 Jbeta primers. TCRdb keeps only in-frame clones here, not all; method: immunoSEQ multiplex PCR. The sample includes about 160,000 clones, around 76% seen only once; the top ten take approximately 1.4%. V lost 2 bases and J 0 bases, leaving 11 bases between the germline ends. The CDR3 spans 16 residues. Germline CDR1 and CDR2: MDHEN and SYDVKM. About this clone itself: Its specificity is unknown.

Specimen: PBMCs. The J gene is TRBJ2-4, the V gene TRBV28; D gene unclear. The receptor was derived from a girl between 5 and 17 years old in good health and CMV-seropositive. The CDR3 nucleotides read TGTGCCAGCAGTTTACGGCCGGCGGTAGCCAAAAACATTCAGTACTTC. Translated: CASSLRPAVAKNIQYF. Together with reference TRBV28 and TRBJ2-4, the CDR3 gives the full variable domain: DVKVTQSSRYLVKRTGEKVFLECVQDMDHENMFWYRQDPGLGLRLIYFSYDVKMKEKGDIPEGYSVSREKKERFSLILESASTNQTSMYLCASSLRPAVAKNIQYFGAGTRLSVL.